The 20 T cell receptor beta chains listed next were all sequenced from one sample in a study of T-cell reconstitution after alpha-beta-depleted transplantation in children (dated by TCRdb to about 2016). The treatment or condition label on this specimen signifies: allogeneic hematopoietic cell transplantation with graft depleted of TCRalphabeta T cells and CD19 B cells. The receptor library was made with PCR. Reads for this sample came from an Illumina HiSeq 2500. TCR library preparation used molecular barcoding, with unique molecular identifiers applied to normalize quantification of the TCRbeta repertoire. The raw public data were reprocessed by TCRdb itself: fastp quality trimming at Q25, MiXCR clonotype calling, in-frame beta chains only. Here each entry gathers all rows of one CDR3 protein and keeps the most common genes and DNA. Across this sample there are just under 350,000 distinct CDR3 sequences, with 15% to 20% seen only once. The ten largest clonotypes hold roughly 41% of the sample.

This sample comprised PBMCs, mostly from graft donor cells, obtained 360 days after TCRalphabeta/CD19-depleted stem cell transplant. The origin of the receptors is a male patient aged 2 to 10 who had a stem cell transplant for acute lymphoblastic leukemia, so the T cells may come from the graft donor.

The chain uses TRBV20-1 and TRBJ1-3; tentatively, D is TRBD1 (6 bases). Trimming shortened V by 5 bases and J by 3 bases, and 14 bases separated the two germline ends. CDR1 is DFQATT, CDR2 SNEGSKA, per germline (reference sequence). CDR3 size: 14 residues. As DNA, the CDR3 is TGCAGTGCTTTGTCAGGGGTGTTTGGAAACACCATATATTTT. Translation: CSALSGVFGNTIYF.

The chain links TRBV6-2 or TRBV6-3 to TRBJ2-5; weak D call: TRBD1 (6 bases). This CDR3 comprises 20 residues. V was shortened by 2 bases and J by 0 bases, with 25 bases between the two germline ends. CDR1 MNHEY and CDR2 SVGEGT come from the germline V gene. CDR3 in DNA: TGTGCCAGCAGTTACACTTTGGGCCTGACAGGCGGAAAGTACCAAGAGACCCAGTACTTC. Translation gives CASSYTLGLTGGKYQETQYF.

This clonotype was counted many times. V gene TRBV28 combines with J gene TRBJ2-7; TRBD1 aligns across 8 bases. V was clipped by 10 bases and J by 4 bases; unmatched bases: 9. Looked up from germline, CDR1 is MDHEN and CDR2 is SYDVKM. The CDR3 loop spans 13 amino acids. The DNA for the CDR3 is TGTGCCACTGAGGACAGGGTGGATTACGAGCAGTACTTC. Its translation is CATEDRVDYEQYF.

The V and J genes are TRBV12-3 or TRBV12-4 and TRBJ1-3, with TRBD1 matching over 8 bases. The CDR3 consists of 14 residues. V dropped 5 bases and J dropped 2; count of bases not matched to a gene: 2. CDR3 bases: TGTGCCAGCAGTACGACAGGGGCTGGAAACACCATATATTTT. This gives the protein CASSTTGAGNTIYF.

The CDR3 protein is CASSLSGLYNEQFF. CDR3 DNA: TGCGCCAGCAGCCTTTCGGGGCTCTACAATGAGCAGTTCTTC. The rearrangement uses TRBV4-1 and TRBJ2-1; D assignment may be TRBD1 or TRBD2 (5 bases each). Germline assignment: CDR1 MGHRA and CDR2 YSYEKL. The CDR3 is made up of 14 amino acids. The V end lost 4 bases, the J end lost 3 bases, and 10 bases lay between the germline ends.

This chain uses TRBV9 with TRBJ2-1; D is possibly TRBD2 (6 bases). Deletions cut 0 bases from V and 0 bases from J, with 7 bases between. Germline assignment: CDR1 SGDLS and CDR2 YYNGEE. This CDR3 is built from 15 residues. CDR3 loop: CASSVDSGSYNEQFF. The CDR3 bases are TGTGCCAGCAGCGTAGATAGCGGCTCCTACAATGAGCAGTTCTTC.

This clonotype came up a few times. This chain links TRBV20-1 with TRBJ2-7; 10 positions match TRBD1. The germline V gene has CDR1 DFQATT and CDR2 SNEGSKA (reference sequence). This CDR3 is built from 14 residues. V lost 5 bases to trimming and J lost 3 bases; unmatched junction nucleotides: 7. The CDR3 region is CSAVPGTGDYEQYF. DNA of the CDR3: TGCAGTGCTGTCCCCGGGACAGGGGACTACGAGCAGTACTTC.

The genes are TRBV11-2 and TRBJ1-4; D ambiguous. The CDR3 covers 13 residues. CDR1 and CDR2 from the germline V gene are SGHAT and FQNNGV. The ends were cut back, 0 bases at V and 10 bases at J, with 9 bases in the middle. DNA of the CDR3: TGTGCCAGCAGCTTAGATGTCAACGGAAAACTGTTTTTT. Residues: CASSLDVNGKLFF.

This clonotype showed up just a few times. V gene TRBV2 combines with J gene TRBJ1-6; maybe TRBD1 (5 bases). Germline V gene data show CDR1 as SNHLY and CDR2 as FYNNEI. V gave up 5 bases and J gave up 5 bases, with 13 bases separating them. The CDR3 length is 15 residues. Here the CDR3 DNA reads TGTGCCAGCAGTTTCATAGGGACGGATAATTCACCCCTCCACTTT. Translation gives CASSFIGTDNSPLHF.

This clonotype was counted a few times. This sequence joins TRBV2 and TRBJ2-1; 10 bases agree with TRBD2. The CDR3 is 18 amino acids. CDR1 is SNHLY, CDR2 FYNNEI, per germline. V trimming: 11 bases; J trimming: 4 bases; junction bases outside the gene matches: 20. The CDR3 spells CAVHPQGSGRASYNEQFF. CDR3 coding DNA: TGTGCCGTCCACCCCCAGGGGAGCGGGAGGGCCTCGTACAATGAGCAGTTCTTC.

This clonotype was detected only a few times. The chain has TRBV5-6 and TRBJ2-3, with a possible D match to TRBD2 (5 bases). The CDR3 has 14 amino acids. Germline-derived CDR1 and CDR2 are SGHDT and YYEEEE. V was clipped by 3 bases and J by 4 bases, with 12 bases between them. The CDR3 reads CASSSGREPDTQYF. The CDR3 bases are TGTGCCAGCAGCTCCGGACGGGAACCAGATACGCAGTATTTT.

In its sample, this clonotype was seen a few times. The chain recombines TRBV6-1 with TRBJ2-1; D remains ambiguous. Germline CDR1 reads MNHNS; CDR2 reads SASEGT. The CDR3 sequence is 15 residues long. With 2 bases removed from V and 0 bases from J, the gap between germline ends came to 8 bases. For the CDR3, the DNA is TGTGCCAGCAGTGAATTTAGGCCCTCCTACAATGAGCAGTTCTTC. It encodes CASSEFRPSYNEQFF.

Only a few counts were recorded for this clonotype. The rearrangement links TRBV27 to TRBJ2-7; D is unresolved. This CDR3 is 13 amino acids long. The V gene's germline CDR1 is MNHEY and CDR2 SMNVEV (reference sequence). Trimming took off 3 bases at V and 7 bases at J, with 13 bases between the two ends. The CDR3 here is CASSFDWVGEQYF. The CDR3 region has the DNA TGTGCCAGCAGTTTCGATTGGGTTGGTGAGCAGTACTTC.

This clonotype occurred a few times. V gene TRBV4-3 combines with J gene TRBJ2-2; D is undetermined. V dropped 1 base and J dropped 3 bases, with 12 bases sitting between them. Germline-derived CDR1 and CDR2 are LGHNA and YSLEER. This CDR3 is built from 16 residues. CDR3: CASSQVSGWDTGELFF. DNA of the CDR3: TGCGCCAGCAGCCAAGTATCAGGCTGGGACACCGGGGAGCTGTTTTTT.

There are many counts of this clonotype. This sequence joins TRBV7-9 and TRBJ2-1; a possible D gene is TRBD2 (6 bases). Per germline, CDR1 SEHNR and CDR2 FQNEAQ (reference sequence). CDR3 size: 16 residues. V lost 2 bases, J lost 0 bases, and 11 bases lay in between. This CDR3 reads CASSLSSASSYNEQFF. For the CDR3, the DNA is TGTGCCAGCAGCTTATCTAGCGCTAGCTCCTACAATGAGCAGTTCTTC.

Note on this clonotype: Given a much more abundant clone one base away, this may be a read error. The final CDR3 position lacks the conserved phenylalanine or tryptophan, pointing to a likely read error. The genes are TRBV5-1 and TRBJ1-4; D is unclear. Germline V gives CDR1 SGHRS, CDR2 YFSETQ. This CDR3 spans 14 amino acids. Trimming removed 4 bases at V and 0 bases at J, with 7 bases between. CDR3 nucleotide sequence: TGCGCCAGCAGCAGTTCTTCAACTAATGAAAAACTGTTTGTT. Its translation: CASSSSSTNEKLFV.

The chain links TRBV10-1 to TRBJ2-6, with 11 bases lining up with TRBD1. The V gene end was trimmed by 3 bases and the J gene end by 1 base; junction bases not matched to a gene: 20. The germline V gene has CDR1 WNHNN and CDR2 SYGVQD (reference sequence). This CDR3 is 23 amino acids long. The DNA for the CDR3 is TGCGCCAGCAGTGATATAACGGGAACGGGACAGGGGGAATTTCCTTCTGGGGCCAACGTCCTGACTTTC. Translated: CASSDITGTGQGEFPSGANVLTF.

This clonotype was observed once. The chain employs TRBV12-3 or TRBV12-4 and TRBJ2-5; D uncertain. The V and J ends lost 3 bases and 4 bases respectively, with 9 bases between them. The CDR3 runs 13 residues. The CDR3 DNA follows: TGTGCCAGCAGTTTTGGGCAGAGAGAGACCCAGTACTTC. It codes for CASSFGQRETQYF.

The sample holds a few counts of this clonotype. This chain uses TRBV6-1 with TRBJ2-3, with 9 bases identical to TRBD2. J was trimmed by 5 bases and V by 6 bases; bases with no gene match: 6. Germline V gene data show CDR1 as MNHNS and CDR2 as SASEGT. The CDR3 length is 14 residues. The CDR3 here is CASSKREAVDTQYF. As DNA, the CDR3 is TGTGCCAGCAGCAAGCGGGAGGCCGTAGATACGCAGTATTTT.

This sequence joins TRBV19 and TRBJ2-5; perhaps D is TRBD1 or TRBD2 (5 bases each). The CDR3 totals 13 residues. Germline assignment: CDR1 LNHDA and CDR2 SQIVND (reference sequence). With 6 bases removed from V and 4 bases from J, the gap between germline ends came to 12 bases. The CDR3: CASSGTLRETQYF. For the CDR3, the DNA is TGTGCCAGTAGCGGGACCCTGAGAGAGACCCAGTACTTC. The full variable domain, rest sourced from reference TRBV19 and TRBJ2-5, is DGGITQSPKYLFRKEGQNVTLSCEQNLNHDAMYWYRQDPGQGLRLIYYSQIVNDFQKGDIAEGYSVSREKKESFPLTVTSAQKNPTAFYLCASSGTLRETQYFGPGTRLLVL.